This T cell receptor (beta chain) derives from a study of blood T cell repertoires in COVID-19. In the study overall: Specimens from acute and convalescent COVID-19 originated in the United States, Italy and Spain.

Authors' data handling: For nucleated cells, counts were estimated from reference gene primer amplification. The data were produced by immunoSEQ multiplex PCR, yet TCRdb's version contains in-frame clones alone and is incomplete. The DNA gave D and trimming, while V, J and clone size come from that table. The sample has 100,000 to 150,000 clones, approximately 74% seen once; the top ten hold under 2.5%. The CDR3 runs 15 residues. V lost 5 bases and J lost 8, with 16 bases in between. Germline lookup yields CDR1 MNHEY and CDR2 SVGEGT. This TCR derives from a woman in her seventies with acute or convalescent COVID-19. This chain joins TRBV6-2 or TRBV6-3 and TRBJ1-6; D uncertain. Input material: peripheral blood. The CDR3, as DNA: TGTGCCAGCAGTACCCCAACGGCGGGGTATTCACCCCTCCACTTT. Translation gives CASSTPTAGYSPLHF.